This T cell receptor beta chain is drawn from a study of Ad26.COV2.S vaccination and SARS-CoV-2 variants. Across the whole study: Dosing was one shot or two shots 56 days apart.

Treatment indicated: approximately 18 received Ad26.COV2.S at low or high dose, single or two shots; about 5 received placebo; per-sample allocation not given. Specimen acquisition occurred on day 63 following the initial vaccine or placebo injection. Overall study results and limits: TCR breadth and depth analyses may have underestimated total T cell responses. Among vaccine recipients, spike-specific TCR breadth exceeded that of placebo recipients. Vaccine and placebo recipients had comparable breadth of non-spike TCRs.

Turning to this clone: The target antigen is unknown.

Clones were read by immunoSEQ multiplex PCR, and TCRdb kept only the in-frame ones, dropping some. The data show a few hundred thousand clones, 90% seen once. Germline V gene sequence: CDR1 MNHEY, CDR2 SVGEGT. The length of the CDR3 is 16 residues. V shed 3 bases, J shed 3 bases, and the junction held 10 bases outside the gene matches. This chain links TRBV6-2 or TRBV6-3 with TRBJ2-7; 8 bases are a match to TRBD2. This clonotype originated in a person between 18 and 65 years old who received the Ad26.COV2.S COVID-19 vaccine or a placebo. The sample in question was peripheral blood, obtained in a trial of Ad26.COV2.S vaccine versus placebo. The CDR3 here is CASSYLSGSPLYEQYF. In nucleotides, the CDR3 is TGTGCCAGCAGTTATCTCAGCGGGAGCCCCCTCTACGAGCAGTACTTC.